The 5 T cell receptor beta chains in this list originate from one sample, sequenced in a study of T-cell reconstitution after alpha-beta-depleted transplantation in children. Preparation of the TCRbeta library involved a method that used unique molecular identifiers. TCRdb used MiXCR to reprocess the PCR reads, holding one entry per CDR3 protein. In the table there are roughly 350,000 distinct CDR3 sequences, 9% to 12% of which are singletons. Sequencing was performed on PBMCs from the stem cell graft donor, taken from the stem cell graft. These receptors were collected from a human donor who donated a stem cell graft to a child with acute lymphoblastic leukemia.

The chain carries TRBV5-1 and TRBJ2-3, with D possibly matching TRBD1 (6 bases). The V gene's germline CDR1 is SGHRS and CDR2 YFSETQ. The CDR3 extends over 15 amino acids. V lost 4 bases and J 2 bases, leaving 14 bases between the germline ends. The CDR3 sequence: CASSPWTDSTDTQYF. The CDR3 DNA sequence: TGCGCCAGCAGCCCCTGGACAGATTCCACAGATACGCAGTATTTT.

The chain employs TRBV5-5 and TRBJ2-3; TRBD2 matches at 7 bases. The germline CDR1 and CDR2 sequences are SGHKS and YYEKEE (reference sequence). The V gene end was trimmed by 2 bases and the J gene end by 1 base; junction bases not matched to a gene: 7. There are 16 residues in the CDR3. CDR3 in amino acids: CASSFLLAGGTDTQYF. Here the CDR3 DNA reads TGTGCCAGCAGCTTTCTACTCGCGGGAGGCACAGATACGCAGTATTTT.

V and J are TRBV4-1 and TRBJ1-1; D call uncertain. This CDR3 has 15 amino acids. The ends were cut back, 1 base at V and 7 bases at J, with 16 bases in the middle. Looked up from germline, CDR1 is MGHRA and CDR2 is YSYEKL. DNA of the CDR3: TGCGCCAGCAGCCAAGGGACTCCTGCAGGAGGTGAAGCTTTCTTT. Translated: CASSQGTPAGGEAFF.

The V gene is TRBV12-3 or TRBV12-4, the J gene TRBJ1-6; D is perhaps TRBD1 (6 bases). The CDR3 runs 16 residues. Trimming shortened V by 5 bases and J by 6 bases, and 17 bases separated the two germline ends. The DNA for the CDR3 is TGTGCCAGCAGTCTGGGCCTGACAGGTGCTAATTCACCCCTCCACTTT. It codes for CASSLGLTGANSPLHF.

The genes are TRBV7-9 and TRBJ2-7, with D possibly matching TRBD1 (5 bases). Germline CDR1 reads SEHNR; CDR2 reads FQNEAQ (reference sequence). The CDR3 length is 17 residues. Trimming removed 9 bases from V and 0 bases from J, with 24 bases in between. CDR3 bases: TGTGCCAGGGAAGAATTCGGTGTCGACAGACCCTCCTACGAGCAGTACTTC. As protein: CAREEFGVDRPSYEQYF.